This TCR beta chain is from a study of cytotoxic CD8 clonotypes in ibrutinib-treated CLL. Study results and limitations: Patients with sustained remission and those progressing were sampled at differing times.

Only in-frame clones appear in the TCRdb table, and some are missing; sequencing was by immunoSEQ multiplex PCR. Of some 200,000 clones detected, roughly three quarters appear once; the ten largest clones hold about 6.2%. Trimming took 5 bases from V and 5 from J, leaving 14 bases between them. Germline CDR1 reads GTSNPN; CDR2 reads SVGIG (reference sequence). This CDR3 contains 13 residues. A note on this clone: Its antigen is still unknown.

The sequenced sample was PBMCs, obtained after 12 months of ibrutinib treatment. The clonotype originates from a human donor with chronic lymphocytic leukemia. This rearrangement joins TRBV30 to TRBJ2-3; D gene unclear. The CDR3 DNA is TGTGCCTGGGAATCTGGTTTCGAAGATACGCAGTATTTT. It codes for CAWESGFEDTQYF.